The entry that follows covers one TCR beta chain sequence. These data come from a study of sequential checkpoint blockade in melanoma. Looking at the study overall: Arm A got nivolumab then ipilimumab; arm B the reverse, 1:1. After both sequences, patients received maintenance nivolumab.

Generated by immunoSEQ multiplex PCR, the TCRdb table keeps only in-frame clones and is missing some. The sample carries approximately 10,000 clones, approximately 70% recorded once. V lost 5 bases to trimming and J lost 1 base; unmatched junction nucleotides: 9. Germline V gene sequence: CDR1 SGHRS, CDR2 YFSETQ. This CDR3 has 16 residues. Stated treatment: randomized to nivolumab then ipilimumab (arm A) or the reverse (arm B). Patients had received no earlier DNA-damaging chemotherapy. From thawed PBMCs, live CD3+CD8+ cells negative for CD19 and CD56 were sorted. This chain joins TRBV5-1 and TRBJ1-1; 9 bases fit TRBD1. Specimen: CD8+ T cells sorted from blood (inferred from file names), collected from a patient given nivolumab and ipilimumab in sequence. This clonotype was obtained from a human donor with melanoma. CDR3 in amino acids: CASRSGTGSPNTEAFF. DNA of the CDR3: TGCGCCAGCAGATCCGGGACAGGGTCACCGAACACTGAAGCTTTCTTT.